This passage covers 26 T cell receptor beta chains from one sample sequenced in a study of beta chain features in type 1 diabetes. Expressed TCRB transcripts were sequenced, since all the RNA that had been isolated was reverse transcribed. Some clones are missing from TCRdb's copy, which holds only in-frame ones; the method was immunoSEQ multiplex PCR. This sample yields about 350,000 clones, of which around 20% are seen a single time; approximately 0.046% belongs to the top ten. The sequencing input was naive CD4+ T cells from blood. The source of these receptors is a woman between 18 and 29 years old in good health.

This clone was picked up a small number of times. The rearrangement uses TRBV19 and TRBJ2-6; no definite D call. This CDR3 has 13 residues. Germline values: CDR1 LNHDA, CDR2 SQIVND (reference sequence). V was shortened by 6 bases and J by 4 bases, with 7 bases between the two germline ends. CDR3 coding DNA: TGTGCCAGTAGGCTAGTGGGGGCCAACGTCCTGACTTTC. Translation: CASRLVGANVLTF.

The CDR3 nucleotides read TGCGCCAGCAGCGGGGGACAATTAGAGACCCAGTACTTC. This gives the protein CASSGGQLETQYF. The chain recombines TRBV5-1 with TRBJ2-5; tentatively, D is TRBD1 (6 bases). The CDR3 runs to 13 residues. Trimming took off 4 bases at V and 4 bases at J, with 11 bases between the two ends. Germline V gives CDR1 SGHRS, CDR2 YFSETQ.

This clone was counted between two and nine times. The chain carries TRBV30 and TRBJ1-4; D gene ambiguous. The germline V gene has CDR1 GTSNPN and CDR2 SVGIG (reference sequence). The CDR3 loop spans 11 amino acids. The V gene lost 4 bases and the J gene lost 8 bases, with 8 bases spanning the gap. The CDR3 loop reads CAWTGTEKLFF. The CDR3 DNA follows: TGTGCCTGGACAGGAACGGAAAAACTGTTTTTT. The complete variable domain, with remaining parts taken from reference TRBV30 and TRBJ1-4, reads SQTIHQWPATLVQPVGSPLSLECTVEGTSNPNLYWYRQAAGRGLQLLFYSVGIGQISSEVPQNLSASRPQDRQFILSSKKLLLSDSGFYLCAWTGTEKLFFGSGTQLSVL.

J is TRBJ2-1 and V is TRBV6-5, with 10 bases aligning to TRBD1. The V gene's germline CDR1 is MNHEY and CDR2 SVGAGI. CDR3 length: 16 amino acids. Trimming cost V 4 bases and J 9 bases; bases outside gene matches: 12. Here the CDR3 DNA reads TGTGCCAGCAGTTCCAGACAGGGGGCTATTCTCGGTGAGCAGTTCTTC. Translation gives CASSSRQGAILGEQFF.

The chain links TRBV29-1 to TRBJ1-1, with a tentative D call TRBD1 (5 bases). This CDR3 is 11 amino acids long. Trimming shortened V by 4 bases and J by 4 bases, and 7 bases separated the two germline ends. The germline CDR1 and CDR2 sequences are SQVTM and ANQGSEA. CDR3 sequence: CSVGQRTEAFF. DNA of the CDR3: TGCAGCGTTGGACAGCGCACTGAAGCTTTCTTT.

This clone turned up a few times. The chain has TRBV11-2 and TRBJ2-2, with 8 bases lining up with TRBD2. The CDR3 has 15 amino acids. V gave up 5 bases and J gave up 5 bases; unmatched junction bases: 7. From germline, CDR1 is SGHAT and CDR2 FQNNGV. Written as DNA, the CDR3 is TGTGCCAGCAGCAACCTGGGCGGGGGGACCGGGGAGCTGTTTTTT. Its translation is CASSNLGGGTGELFF.

J is TRBJ1-5 and V is TRBV27; no clear D. The germline V gene encodes CDR1 MNHEY and CDR2 SMNVEV (reference sequence). The CDR3 is made up of 14 amino acids. Trimming pared 8 bases from V and 6 bases from J, leaving 17 bases between. The CDR3 region is CASRGIAGSQPQHF. CDR3 DNA sequence: TGTGCCAGCCGCGGGATAGCCGGAAGTCAGCCCCAGCATTTT.

This clone has just a few counts. The sample contains more than one DNA sequence encoding this CDR3. The chain has TRBV7-2 and TRBJ2-5, with 10 bases aligning to TRBD1. CDR1 and CDR2 from the germline V gene are SGHTA and FQGNSA. The CDR3 extends over 14 amino acids. Losses at the gene ends were 6 bases for V and 4 bases for J; bases not matched to a gene: 5. The CDR3: CASSPDRGRETQYF. The CDR3 DNA reads as TGTGCCAGCAGTCCGGACAGGGGGAGAGAGACCCAGTACTTC.

The chain employs TRBV6-6 and TRBJ2-7; D unclear. This CDR3 region has 11 residues. Per the germline V gene, CDR1 is MNHNY and CDR2 is SVGAGI (reference sequence). Trimming removed 5 bases at V and 3 bases at J, with 5 bases between. The chain's CDR3 is CASSQVYEQYF. Here the CDR3 DNA reads TGTGCCAGCAGTCAGGTCTACGAGCAGTACTTC.

This clone occurred a few times. The chain joins TRBV4-2 to TRBJ2-7, with 8 bases matching TRBD1. After removal of 6 bases from V and 2 bases from J, the junction contained 9 bases not matched to a gene. The CDR3 sequence is 15 residues long. The germline V gene encodes CDR1 LGHNA and CDR2 YNFKEQ. The CDR3 region has the DNA TGTGCCAGCAGGCAGACCGGGACAGGCGCCTACGAGCAGTACTTC. Residues: CASRQTGTGAYEQYF.

The chain couples TRBV9 to TRBJ2-2; tentatively, D is TRBD2 (6 bases). The germline CDR1 and CDR2 sequences are SGDLS and YYNGEE. This CDR3 is 15 amino acids long. Trimming left V 0 bases short and J 0 bases short, with 6 bases between. In DNA, the CDR3 is TGTGCCAGCAGCGTAGGGGGGGCGAACACCGGGGAGCTGTTTTTT. Translating gives CASSVGGANTGELFF.

The rearrangement joins TRBV13 to TRBJ2-5; 13 nucleotides agree with TRBD2. Germline-derived CDR1 and CDR2 are PRHDT and FYEKMQ (reference sequence). The V and J ends lost 6 bases and 9 bases, in that order; junction bases with no gene match: 22. The CDR3 runs 19 residues. This CDR3 reads CASSRRLAGGQTFAAAQYF. The CDR3 bases are TGTGCCAGCAGTCGAAGACTAGCGGGGGGCCAAACCTTCGCGGCGGCCCAGTACTTC.

There are a few counts of this clone. This chain uses TRBV7-9 with TRBJ2-2; a possible D gene is TRBD2 (6 bases). The V and J ends lost 4 bases and 4 bases respectively, with 10 bases between them. The V gene's germline CDR1 is SEHNR and CDR2 FQNEAQ (reference sequence). This CDR3 spans 14 amino acids. The DNA of the CDR3 is TGTGCCAGCAGCTCAACGCGGGGCACCGGGGAGCTGTTTTTT. Its translation: CASSSTRGTGELFF.

The genes are TRBV30 and TRBJ2-2; the match to TRBD1 covers 8 bases. V lost 5 bases, J lost 0 bases, and 2 bases stayed unmatched. This CDR3 comprises 14 residues. Germline CDR1 reads GTSNPN; CDR2 reads SVGIG (reference sequence). Here the CDR3 DNA reads TGTGCCTGGGGGACAGGACCGAACACCGGGGAGCTGTTTTTT. Translating gives CAWGTGPNTGELFF.

The chain links TRBV5-1 to TRBJ1-1; D is possibly TRBD1 (5 bases). The CDR3 is 15 amino acids. Germline V lookup: CDR1 SGHRS, CDR2 YFSETQ. Trimming took off 1 base at V and 3 bases at J, with 13 bases between the two ends. CDR3 protein: CASSLRSGGDTEAFF. CDR3 bases: TGCGCCAGCAGCTTGAGGTCAGGAGGGGACACTGAAGCTTTCTTT.

This clone was found a few times. DNA for the CDR3: TGTGCCAGCAGCCAACAAGAGACCCAGTACTTC. Translated: CASSQQETQYF. This sequence joins TRBV7-6 and TRBJ2-5; D is unclear. V lost 5 bases and J lost 2, with 3 bases in between. This CDR3 comprises 11 residues. CDR1 is SGHVS, CDR2 FNYEAQ, per germline.

J is TRBJ1-5 and V is TRBV30; D gene unclear. Deletions cut 3 bases from V and 2 bases from J, with 11 bases between. CDR3 length: 14 residues. The germline V gene has CDR1 GTSNPN and CDR2 SVGIG (reference sequence). CDR3 loop: CAWSGVSGNQPQHF. The CDR3 DNA reads TGTGCCTGGAGCGGAGTGTCGGGCAATCAGCCCCAGCATTTT. Full variable domain (rest looked up from reference TRBV30 and TRBJ1-5): SQTIHQWPATLVQPVGSPLSLECTVEGTSNPNLYWYRQAAGRGLQLLFYSVGIGQISSEVPQNLSASRPQDRQFILSSKKLLLSDSGFYLCAWSGVSGNQPQHFGDGTRLSIL.

This clone came up a few times. The J gene is TRBJ2-7, the V gene TRBV20-1; a possible D gene is TRBD1 (6 bases). The CDR3 sequence is 11 residues long. Trimming cost V 6 bases and J 3 bases, with 9 bases left between them. Per the germline V gene, CDR1 is DFQATT and CDR2 is SNEGSKA (reference sequence). The CDR3 reads CSAKQGYEQYF. CDR3 nucleotides: TGCAGTGCGAAACAGGGCTACGAGCAGTACTTC.

The rearrangement links TRBV7-9 to TRBJ1-1; D is perhaps TRBD1 (6 bases). Per the germline V gene, CDR1 is SEHNR and CDR2 is FQNEAQ (reference sequence). V lost 4 bases to trimming and J lost 1 base, with 13 bases between them. This CDR3 region has 15 residues. DNA of the CDR3: TGTGCCAGCAGCTCGTTGACGGACAGGAACACTGAAGCTTTCTTT. Protein: CASSSLTDRNTEAFF.

The chain links TRBV2 to TRBJ2-6; the D is unclear. The V end was cut by 7 bases, the J end by 0 bases, with 4 bases between. Germline-derived CDR1 and CDR2 are SNHLY and FYNNEI. The CDR3 is made up of 13 amino acids. The CDR3 protein is CASMRSGANVLTF. DNA for the CDR3: TGTGCCAGCATGCGCTCTGGGGCCAACGTCCTGACTTTC.

The chain recombines TRBV4-3 with TRBJ2-1; D remains ambiguous. The CDR3 runs 15 residues. V was shortened by 4 bases and J by 2 bases, with 12 bases between the two germline ends. Germline assignment: CDR1 LGHNA and CDR2 YSLEER. The CDR3 DNA reads as TGCGCCAGCAGCCCCTTTGAGGCTACCTACAATGAGCAGTTCTTC. Translation: CASSPFEATYNEQFF.

In its sample, this clone was seen a few times. An end of the junction differs from the germline gene, which may be a read error. The chain joins TRBV2 to TRBJ2-7, with 13 positions matching TRBD2. From germline, CDR1 is SNHLY and CDR2 FYNNEI. The CDR3 runs 13 residues. Written as DNA, the CDR3 is TGTGCCAGCAGTGAGGGGACTAGCGGGGCTCAGGACTTC. As protein: CASSEGTSGAQDF.

This clone was seen only a few times. CDR3 nucleotide sequence: TGTGCCAGCAGCGCGGGACAGACCTCTGGGGCCAACGTCCTGACTTTC. Amino acids: CASSAGQTSGANVLTF. The rearrangement links TRBV9 to TRBJ2-6, with 7 bases lining up with TRBD1. With V trimmed by 3 bases and J by 0 bases, 3 bases remained unmatched. CDR1 is SGDLS and CDR2 is YYNGEE in the germline V gene. This CDR3 comprises 16 residues.

This clone was detected only a few times. This sequence joins TRBV7-3 and TRBJ1-5, with D tentatively TRBD1 (6 bases). Per the germline V gene, CDR1 is SGHTA and CDR2 is FQGTGA. The CDR3 runs to 13 residues. V was pared by 0 bases and J by 7 bases, with 7 bases between. DNA of the CDR3: TGTGCCAGCAGCTTAACAGGGGGACAGCCCCAGCATTTT. It specifies CASSLTGGQPQHF.

This chain uses TRBV30 with TRBJ1-2; a possible D gene is TRBD1 (6 bases). The CDR3 runs 12 residues. Trimming took off 2 bases at V and 8 bases at J, with 12 bases between the two ends. Germline V lookup: CDR1 GTSNPN, CDR2 SVGIG (reference sequence). This CDR3 is CAWSSYQGGYTF. The CDR3 DNA is TGTGCCTGGAGTTCCTACCAGGGGGGCTACACCTTC.

In its sample, this clone was seen a few times. The rearrangement joins TRBV6-1 to TRBJ2-3; 10 bases match TRBD1. Trimming removed 4 bases from V and 3 bases from J; junction bases left unmatched: 13. Looked up from germline, CDR1 is MNHNS and CDR2 is SASEGT. The CDR3 loop spans 18 amino acids. The DNA for the CDR3 is TGTGCCAGCAGTGCCCAAAAAGTAGCGGGACAGGGGACAGATACGCAGTATTTT. Protein product: CASSAQKVAGQGTDTQYF.